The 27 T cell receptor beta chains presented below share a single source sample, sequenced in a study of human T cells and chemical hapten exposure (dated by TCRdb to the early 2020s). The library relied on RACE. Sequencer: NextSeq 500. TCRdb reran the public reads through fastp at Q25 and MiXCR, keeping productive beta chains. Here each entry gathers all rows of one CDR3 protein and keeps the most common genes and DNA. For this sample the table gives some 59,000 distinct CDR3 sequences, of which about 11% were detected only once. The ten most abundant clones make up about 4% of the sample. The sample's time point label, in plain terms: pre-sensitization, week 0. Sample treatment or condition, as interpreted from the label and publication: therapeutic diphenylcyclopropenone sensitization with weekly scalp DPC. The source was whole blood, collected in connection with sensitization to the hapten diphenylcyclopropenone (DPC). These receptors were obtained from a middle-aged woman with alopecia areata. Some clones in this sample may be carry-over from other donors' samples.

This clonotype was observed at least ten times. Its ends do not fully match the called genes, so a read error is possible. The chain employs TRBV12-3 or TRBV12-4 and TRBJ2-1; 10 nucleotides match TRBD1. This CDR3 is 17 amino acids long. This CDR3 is CASSSHNDRGRYNAQFF. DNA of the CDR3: TGTGCCAGCAGTTCCCACAACGACAGGGGGCGGTATAATGCGCAGTTCTTC.

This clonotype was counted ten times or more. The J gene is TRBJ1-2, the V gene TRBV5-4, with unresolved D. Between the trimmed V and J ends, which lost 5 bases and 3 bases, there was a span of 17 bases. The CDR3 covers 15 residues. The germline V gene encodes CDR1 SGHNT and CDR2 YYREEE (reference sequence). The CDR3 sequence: CASRLRSRVDYGYTF. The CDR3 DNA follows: TGTGCCAGCAGGTTGAGGTCTAGGGTCGACTATGGCTACACCTTC. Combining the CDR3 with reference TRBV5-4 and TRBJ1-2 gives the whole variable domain ETGVTQSPTHLIKTRGQQVTLRCSSQSGHNTVSWYQQALGQGPQFIFQYYREEENGRGNFPPRFSGLQFPNYSSELNVNALELDDSALYLCASRLRSRVDYGYTFGSGTRLTVV.

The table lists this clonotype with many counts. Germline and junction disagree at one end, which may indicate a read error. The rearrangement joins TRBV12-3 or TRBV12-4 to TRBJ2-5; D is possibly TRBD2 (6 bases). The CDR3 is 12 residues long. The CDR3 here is CASSVAEETQYF. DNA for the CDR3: TGTGCCAGCAGTGTAGCGGAAGAGACCCAGTACTTC.

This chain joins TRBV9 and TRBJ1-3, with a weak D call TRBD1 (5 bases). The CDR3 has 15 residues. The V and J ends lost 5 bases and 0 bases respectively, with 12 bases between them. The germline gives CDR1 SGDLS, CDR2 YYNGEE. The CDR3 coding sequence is TGTGCCAGCAGTCCCACAGGCGCCTCTGGAAACACCATATATTTT. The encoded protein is CASSPTGASGNTIYF.

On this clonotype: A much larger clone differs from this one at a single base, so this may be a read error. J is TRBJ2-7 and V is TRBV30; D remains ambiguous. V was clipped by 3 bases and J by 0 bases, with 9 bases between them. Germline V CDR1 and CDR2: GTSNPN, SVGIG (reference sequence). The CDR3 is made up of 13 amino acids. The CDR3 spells CAWSNDNSYEQYF. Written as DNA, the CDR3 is TGTGCCTGGAGCAACGACAACTCCTACGAGCAGTACTTC.

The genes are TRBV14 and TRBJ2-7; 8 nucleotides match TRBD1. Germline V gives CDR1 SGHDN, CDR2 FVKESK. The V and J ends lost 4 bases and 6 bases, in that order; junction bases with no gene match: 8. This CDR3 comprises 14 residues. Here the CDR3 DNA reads TGTGCCAGCAGCCCGGACAGGGTGGCCCTCGAGCAGTACTTC. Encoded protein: CASSPDRVALEQYF.

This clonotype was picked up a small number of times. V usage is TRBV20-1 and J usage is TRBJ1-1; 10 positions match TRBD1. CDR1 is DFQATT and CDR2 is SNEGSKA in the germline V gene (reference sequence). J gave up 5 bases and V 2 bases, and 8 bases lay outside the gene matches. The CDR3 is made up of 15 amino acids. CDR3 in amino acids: CSARIGTGDGTEAFF. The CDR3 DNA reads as TGCAGTGCTAGAATAGGGACAGGGGATGGAACTGAAGCTTTCTTT.

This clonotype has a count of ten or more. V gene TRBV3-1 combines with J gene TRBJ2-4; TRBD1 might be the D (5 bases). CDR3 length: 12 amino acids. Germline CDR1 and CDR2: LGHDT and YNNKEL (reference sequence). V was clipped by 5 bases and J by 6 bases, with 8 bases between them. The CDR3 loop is CASSDSRNIQYF. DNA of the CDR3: TGTGCCAGCAGCGACAGCAGAAACATTCAGTACTTC.

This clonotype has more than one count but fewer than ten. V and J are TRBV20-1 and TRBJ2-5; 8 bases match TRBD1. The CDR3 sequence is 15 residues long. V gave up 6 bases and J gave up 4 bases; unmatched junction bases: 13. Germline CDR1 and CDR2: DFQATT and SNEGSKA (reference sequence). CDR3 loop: CSARQAGRGRETQYF. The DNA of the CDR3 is TGCAGTGCCCGTCAGGCGGGCAGGGGGCGAGAGACCCAGTACTTC.

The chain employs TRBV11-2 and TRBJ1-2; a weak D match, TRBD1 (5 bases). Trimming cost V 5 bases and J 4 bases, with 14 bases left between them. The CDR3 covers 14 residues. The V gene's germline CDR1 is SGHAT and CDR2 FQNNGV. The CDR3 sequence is CASSPPGDGYGYTF. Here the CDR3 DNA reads TGTGCCAGCAGCCCGCCGGGGGATGGCTATGGCTACACCTTC.

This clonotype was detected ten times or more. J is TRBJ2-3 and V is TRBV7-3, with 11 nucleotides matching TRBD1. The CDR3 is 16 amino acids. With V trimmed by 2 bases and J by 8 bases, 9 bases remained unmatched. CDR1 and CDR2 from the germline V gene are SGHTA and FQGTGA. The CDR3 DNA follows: TGTGCCAGCAGCTTACTTGGACAGGGGGCATTAAGTACGCAGTATTTT. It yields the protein CASSLLGQGALSTQYF.

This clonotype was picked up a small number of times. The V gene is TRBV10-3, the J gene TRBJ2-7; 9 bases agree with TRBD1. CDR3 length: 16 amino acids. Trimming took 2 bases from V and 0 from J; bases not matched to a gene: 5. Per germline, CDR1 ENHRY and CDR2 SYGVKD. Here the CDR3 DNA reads TGTGCCATCAGTGAGCCGGGGACAGGGAGCTCCTACGAGCAGTACTTC. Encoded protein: CAISEPGTGSSYEQYF.

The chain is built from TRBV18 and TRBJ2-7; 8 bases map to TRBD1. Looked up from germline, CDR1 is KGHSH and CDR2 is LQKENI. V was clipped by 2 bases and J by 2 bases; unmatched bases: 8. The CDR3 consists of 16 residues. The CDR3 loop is CASSPKDRDNTYEQYF. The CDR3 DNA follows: TGTGCCAGCTCACCAAAGGACAGGGACAACACCTACGAGCAGTACTTC.

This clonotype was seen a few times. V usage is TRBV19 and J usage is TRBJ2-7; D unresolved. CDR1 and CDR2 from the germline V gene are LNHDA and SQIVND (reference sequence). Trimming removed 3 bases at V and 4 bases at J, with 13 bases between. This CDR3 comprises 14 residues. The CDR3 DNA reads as TGTGCCAGTAGTATCGGTCTAGTCTCGTACGAGCAGTACTTC. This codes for CASSIGLVSYEQYF. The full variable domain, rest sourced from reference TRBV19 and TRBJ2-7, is DGGITQSPKYLFRKEGQNVTLSCEQNLNHDAMYWYRQDPGQGLRLIYYSQIVNDFQKGDIAEGYSVSREKKESFPLTVTSAQKNPTAFYLCASSIGLVSYEQYFGPGTRLTVT.

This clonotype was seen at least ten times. The CDR3 protein is CASSQGIYSGANVLTF. CDR3 bases: TGCGCCAGCAGCCAAGGTATATACTCTGGGGCCAACGTCCTGACTTTC. The chain couples TRBV4-3 to TRBJ2-6; no clear D gene. The ends were cut back, 1 base at V and 0 bases at J, with 7 bases in the middle. Germline-derived CDR1 and CDR2 are LGHNA and YSLEER. This CDR3 spans 16 amino acids.

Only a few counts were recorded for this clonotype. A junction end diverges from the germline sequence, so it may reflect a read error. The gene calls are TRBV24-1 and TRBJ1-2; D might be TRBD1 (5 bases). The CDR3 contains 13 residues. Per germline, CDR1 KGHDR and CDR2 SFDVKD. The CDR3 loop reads CATIGRQHYGYTF. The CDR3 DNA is TGTGCTACCATCGGGAGACAGCACTATGGCTACACCTTC.

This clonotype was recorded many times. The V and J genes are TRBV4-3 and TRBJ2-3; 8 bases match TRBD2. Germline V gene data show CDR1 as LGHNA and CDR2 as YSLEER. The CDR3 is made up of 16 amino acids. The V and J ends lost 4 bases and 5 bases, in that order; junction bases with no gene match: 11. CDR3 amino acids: CASSLDRGLAIDTQYF. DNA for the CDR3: TGCGCCAGCAGCCTGGACCGAGGACTAGCAATAGATACGCAGTATTTT.

CDR3 coding DNA: TGCGCCAGCAGCTTGCTTCGAGCGGGAGTCTCCTACAATGAGCAGTTCTTC. Translated: CASSLLRAGVSYNEQFF. The chain employs TRBV5-1 and TRBJ2-1; TRBD2 matches at 8 bases. Trimming removed 1 base from V and 0 bases from J; junction bases left unmatched: 6. The CDR3 has 17 amino acids. Germline CDR1 and CDR2: SGHRS and YFSETQ.

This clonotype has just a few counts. CDR3 amino acids: CASSVLAIGTGELFF. The CDR3 DNA reads TGTGCCAGCAGTGTACTAGCGATCGGCACCGGGGAGCTGTTTTTT. The chain joins TRBV2 to TRBJ2-2; TRBD2 matches at 7 bases. Germline lookup yields CDR1 SNHLY and CDR2 FYNNEI. V lost 4 bases to trimming and J lost 4 bases; unmatched junction nucleotides: 6. CDR3 size: 15 residues.

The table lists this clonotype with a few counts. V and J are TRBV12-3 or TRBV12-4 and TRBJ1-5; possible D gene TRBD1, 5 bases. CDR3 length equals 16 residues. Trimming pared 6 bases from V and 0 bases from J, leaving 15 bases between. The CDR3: CASSLRPGHSNQPQHF. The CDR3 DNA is TGTGCCAGCAGCCTTCGACCCGGACATAGCAATCAGCCCCAGCATTTT.

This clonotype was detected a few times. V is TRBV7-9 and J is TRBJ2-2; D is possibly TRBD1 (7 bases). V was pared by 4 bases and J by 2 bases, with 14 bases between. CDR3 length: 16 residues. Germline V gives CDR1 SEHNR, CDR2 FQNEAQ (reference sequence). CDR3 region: CASSSGGQSNTGELFF. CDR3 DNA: TGTGCCAGCAGCTCCGGGGGACAGTCAAACACCGGGGAGCTGTTTTTT.

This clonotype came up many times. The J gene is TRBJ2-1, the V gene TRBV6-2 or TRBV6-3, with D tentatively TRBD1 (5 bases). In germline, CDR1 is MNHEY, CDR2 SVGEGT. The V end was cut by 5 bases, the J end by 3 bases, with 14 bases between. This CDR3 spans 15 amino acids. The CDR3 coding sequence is TGTGCCAGCAGTCGCGTAGGGGCCGACTACAATGAGCAGTTCTTC. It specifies CASSRVGADYNEQFF.

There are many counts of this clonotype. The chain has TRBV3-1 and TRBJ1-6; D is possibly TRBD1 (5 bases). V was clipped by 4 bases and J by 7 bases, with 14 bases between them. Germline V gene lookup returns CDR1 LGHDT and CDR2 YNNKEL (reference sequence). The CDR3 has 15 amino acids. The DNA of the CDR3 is TGTGCCAGCAGCCGAATGAGGGGCTCGAATTCACCCCTCCACTTT. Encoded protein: CASSRMRGSNSPLHF. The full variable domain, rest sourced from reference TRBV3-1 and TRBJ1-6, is DTAVSQTPKYLVTQMGNDKSIKCEQNLGHDTMYWYKQDSKKFLKIMFSYNNKELIINETVPNRFSPKSPDKAHLNLHINSLELGDSAVYFCASSRMRGSNSPLHFGNGTRLTVT.

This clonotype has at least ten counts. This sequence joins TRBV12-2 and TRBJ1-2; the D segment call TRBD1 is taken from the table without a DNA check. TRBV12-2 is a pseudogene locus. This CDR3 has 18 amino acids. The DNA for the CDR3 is TGTGCAAGTCGCGGGATTCCAGGGTCCGGTTGGGAATATGATGGCTACACCTTC. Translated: CASRGIPGSGWEYDGYTF.

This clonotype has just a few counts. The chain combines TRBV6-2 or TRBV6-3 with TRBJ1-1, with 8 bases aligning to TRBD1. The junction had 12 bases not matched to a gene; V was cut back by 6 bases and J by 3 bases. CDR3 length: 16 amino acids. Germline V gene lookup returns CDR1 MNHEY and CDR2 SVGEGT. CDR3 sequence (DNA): TGTGCCAGCAGGTACATCAGGGGGCCAATTGACACTGAAGCTTTCTTT. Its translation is CASRYIRGPIDTEAFF.

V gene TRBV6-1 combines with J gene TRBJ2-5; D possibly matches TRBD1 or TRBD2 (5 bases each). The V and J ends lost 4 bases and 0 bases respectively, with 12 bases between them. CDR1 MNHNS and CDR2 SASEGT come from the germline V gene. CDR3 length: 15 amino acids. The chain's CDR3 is CASSVMGEYQETQYF. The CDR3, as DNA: TGTGCCAGCAGTGTCATGGGGGAGTACCAAGAGACCCAGTACTTC.

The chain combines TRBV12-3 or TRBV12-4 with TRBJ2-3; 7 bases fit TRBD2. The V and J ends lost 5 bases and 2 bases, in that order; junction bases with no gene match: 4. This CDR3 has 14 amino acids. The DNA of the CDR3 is TGTGCCAGCAGTACCGGGACTAACACAGATACGCAGTATTTT. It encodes CASSTGTNTDTQYF.